This T cell receptor (beta chain) originates from a study of a mutant IDH1 vaccine in newly diagnosed glioma. At the level of the study: The treated population exhibited a male proportion of around 62%, a female proportion of roughly 38%, and a mean age of around 40 years. Prior therapy was radiotherapy, temozolomide, or both; most received both.

Time point defined: baseline, week 1 (first vaccination visit). Treatment specified: pre-vaccination baseline after standard-of-care therapy. New astrocytomas of WHO grade 3 or 4 that were IDH1-mutant and ATRX-lost were found in the donors. Per germline, CDR1 SGHNT and CDR2 YYREEE (reference sequence). The CDR3 has 16 amino acids. The V segment lost 4 bases and the J segment 4 bases; nucleotides outside the gene matches: 7. The method was immunoSEQ multiplex PCR; TCRdb's version includes in-frame clones alone and lacks a portion of them. The sample gives about 88,000 clones, around 80% of which show up once; roughly 5.3% is in the top ten.

The source material was PBMCs, sampled from a glioma patient treated with radiotherapy, temozolomide or both. The gene calls are TRBV5-4 and TRBJ2-5; TRBD2 matches at 13 bases. The clonotype was recovered from a man aged 40-55 years with glioma. Some clones in this sample may be carry-over from other donors' samples. CDR3 loop: CASSKTSGGGRETQYF. In DNA, the CDR3 is TGTGCCAGCAGCAAAACTAGCGGGGGGGGACGAGAGACCCAGTACTTC. The whole variable domain, filled in from reference TRBV5-4 and TRBJ2-5, reads ETGVTQSPTHLIKTRGQQVTLRCSSQSGHNTVSWYQQALGQGPQFIFQYYREEENGRGNFPPRFSGLQFPNYSSELNVNALELDDSALYLCASSKTSGGGRETQYFGPGTRLLVL.